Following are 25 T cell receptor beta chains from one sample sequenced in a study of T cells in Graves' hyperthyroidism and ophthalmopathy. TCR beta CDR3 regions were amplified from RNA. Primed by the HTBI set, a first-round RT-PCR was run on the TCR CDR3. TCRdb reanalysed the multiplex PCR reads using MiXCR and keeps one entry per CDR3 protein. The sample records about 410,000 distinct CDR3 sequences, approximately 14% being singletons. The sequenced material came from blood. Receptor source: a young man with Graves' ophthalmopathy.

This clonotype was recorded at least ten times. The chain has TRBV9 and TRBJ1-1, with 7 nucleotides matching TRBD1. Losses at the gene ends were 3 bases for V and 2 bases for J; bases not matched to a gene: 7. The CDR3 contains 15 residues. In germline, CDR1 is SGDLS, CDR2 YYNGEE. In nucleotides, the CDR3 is TGTGCCAGCAGCGGCGGGACAGTGTATAACACTGAAGCTTTCTTT. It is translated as CASSGGTVYNTEAFF. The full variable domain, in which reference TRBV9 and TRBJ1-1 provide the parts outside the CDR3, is DSGVTQTPKHLITATGQRVTLRCSPRSGDLSVYWYQQSLDQGLQFLIQYYNGEERAKGNILERFSAQQFPDLHSELNLSSLELGDSALYFCASSGGTVYNTEAFFGQGTRLTVV.

The CDR3 region is CASSIRYGVGNQPQHF. For the CDR3, the DNA is TGTGCCAGCAGTATTAGGTACGGGGTTGGCAATCAGCCCCAGCATTTT. This chain connects TRBV6-2 or TRBV6-3 to TRBJ1-5; D is uncertain. Trimming shortened V by 5 bases and J by 2 bases, and 16 bases separated the two germline ends. The CDR3 consists of 16 residues. Germline lookup yields CDR1 MNHEY and CDR2 SVGEGT.

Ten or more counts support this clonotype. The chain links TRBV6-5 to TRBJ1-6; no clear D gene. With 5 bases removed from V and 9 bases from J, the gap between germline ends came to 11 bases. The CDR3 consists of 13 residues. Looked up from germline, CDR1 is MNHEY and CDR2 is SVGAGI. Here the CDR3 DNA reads TGTGCCAGCAGTATCCACGGGAGTTCACCCCTCCACTTT. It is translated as CASSIHGSSPLHF.

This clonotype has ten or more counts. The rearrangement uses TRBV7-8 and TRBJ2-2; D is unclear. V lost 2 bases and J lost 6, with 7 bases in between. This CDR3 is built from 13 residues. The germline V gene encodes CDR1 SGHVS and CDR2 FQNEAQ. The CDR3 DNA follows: TGTGCCAGCAGCTTATATCAGGCCGGGGAGCTGTTTTTT. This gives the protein CASSLYQAGELFF.

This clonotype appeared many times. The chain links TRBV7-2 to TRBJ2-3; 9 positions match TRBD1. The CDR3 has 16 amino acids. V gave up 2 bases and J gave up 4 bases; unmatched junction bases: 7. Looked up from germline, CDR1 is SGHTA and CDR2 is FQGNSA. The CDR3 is CASSLIWTGEADTQYF. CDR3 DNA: TGTGCCAGCAGCTTAATTTGGACAGGGGAGGCAGATACGCAGTATTTT.

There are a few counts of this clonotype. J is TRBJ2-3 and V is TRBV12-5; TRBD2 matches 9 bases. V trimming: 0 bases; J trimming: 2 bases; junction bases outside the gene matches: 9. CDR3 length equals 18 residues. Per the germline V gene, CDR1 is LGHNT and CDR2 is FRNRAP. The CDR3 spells CASGLVRLAGTNTDTQYF. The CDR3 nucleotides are TGTGCTAGTGGTTTGGTACGCCTAGCGGGGACCAACACAGATACGCAGTATTTT.

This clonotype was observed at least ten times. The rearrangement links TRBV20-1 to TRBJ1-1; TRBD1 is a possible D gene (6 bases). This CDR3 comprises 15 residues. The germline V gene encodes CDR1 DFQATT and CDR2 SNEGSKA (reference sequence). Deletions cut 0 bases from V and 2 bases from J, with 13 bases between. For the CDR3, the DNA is TGCAGTGCTAGAGATCTGGGGGCTTCAAACACTGAAGCTTTCTTT. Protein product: CSARDLGASNTEAFF.

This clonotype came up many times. CDR3 in DNA: TGTGCCAGCAGCACAACCGCGGGAGGACCCAATGAGCAGTTCTTC. As protein: CASSTTAGGPNEQFF. This chain uses TRBV7-3 with TRBJ2-1; 8 nucleotides match TRBD2. Trimming removed 5 bases from V and 6 bases from J; junction bases left unmatched: 9. This CDR3 region has 15 residues. CDR1 and CDR2 from the germline V gene are SGHTA and FQGTGA.

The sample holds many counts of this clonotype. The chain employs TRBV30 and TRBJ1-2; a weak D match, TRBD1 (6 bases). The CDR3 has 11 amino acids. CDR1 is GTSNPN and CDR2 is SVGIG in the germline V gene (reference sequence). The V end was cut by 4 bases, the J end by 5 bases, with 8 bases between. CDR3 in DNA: TGTGCCTGGACCGGACAGTATGGCTACACCTTC. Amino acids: CAWTGQYGYTF.

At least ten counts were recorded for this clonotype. The CDR3 loop is CASSEKGLAGGPDTQYF. CDR3 bases: TGTGCCAGCAGTGAAAAAGGACTAGCGGGGGGACCAGATACGCAGTATTTT. The chain employs TRBV6-4 and TRBJ2-3; 14 bases align to TRBD2. V trimming: 3 bases; J trimming: 4 bases; junction bases outside the gene matches: 6. This CDR3 has 17 amino acids. CDR1 is MRHNA and CDR2 is SNTAGT in the germline V gene.

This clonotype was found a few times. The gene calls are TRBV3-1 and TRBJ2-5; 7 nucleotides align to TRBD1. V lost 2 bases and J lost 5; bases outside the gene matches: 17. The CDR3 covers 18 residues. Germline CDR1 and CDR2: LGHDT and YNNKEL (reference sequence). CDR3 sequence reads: CASSQSILPLRGLETQYF. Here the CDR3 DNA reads TGTGCCAGCAGCCAATCAATTCTTCCACTAAGGGGGCTGGAGACCCAGTACTTC.

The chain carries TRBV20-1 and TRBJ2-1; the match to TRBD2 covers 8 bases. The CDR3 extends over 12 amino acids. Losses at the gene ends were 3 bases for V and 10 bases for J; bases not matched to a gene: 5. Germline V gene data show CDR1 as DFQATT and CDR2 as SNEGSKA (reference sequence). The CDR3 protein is CSASGGASEQFF. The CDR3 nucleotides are TGCAGTGCTAGCGGGGGGGCGTCGGAGCAGTTCTTC.

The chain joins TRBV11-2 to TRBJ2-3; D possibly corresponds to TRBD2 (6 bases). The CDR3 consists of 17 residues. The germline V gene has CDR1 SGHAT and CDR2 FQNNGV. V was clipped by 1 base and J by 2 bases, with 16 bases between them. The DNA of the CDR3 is TGTGCCAGCAGCTTAGTCCGCCGCGCGGGGTACACAGATACGCAGTATTTT. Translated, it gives CASSLVRRAGYTDTQYF.

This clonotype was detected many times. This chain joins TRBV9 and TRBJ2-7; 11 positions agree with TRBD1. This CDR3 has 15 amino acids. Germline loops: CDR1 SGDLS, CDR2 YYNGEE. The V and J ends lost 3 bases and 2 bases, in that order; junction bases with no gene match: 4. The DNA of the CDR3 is TGTGCCAGCAGCGATCGGACAGGGGGCCCCTACGAGCAGTACTTC. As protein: CASSDRTGGPYEQYF.

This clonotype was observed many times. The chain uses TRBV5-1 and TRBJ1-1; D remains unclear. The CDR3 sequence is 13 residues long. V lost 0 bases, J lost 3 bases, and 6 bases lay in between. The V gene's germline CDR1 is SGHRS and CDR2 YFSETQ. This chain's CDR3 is CASSLGSDTEAFF. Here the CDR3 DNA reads TGCGCCAGCAGCTTGGGGTCCGACACTGAAGCTTTCTTT.

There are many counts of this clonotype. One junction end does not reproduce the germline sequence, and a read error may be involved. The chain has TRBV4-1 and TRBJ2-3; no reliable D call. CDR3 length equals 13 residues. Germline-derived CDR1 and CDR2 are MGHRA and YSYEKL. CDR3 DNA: TGTGCCAGCAGCCAACCTAGCACAGATACGCAGTATTTT. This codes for CASSQPSTDTQYF.

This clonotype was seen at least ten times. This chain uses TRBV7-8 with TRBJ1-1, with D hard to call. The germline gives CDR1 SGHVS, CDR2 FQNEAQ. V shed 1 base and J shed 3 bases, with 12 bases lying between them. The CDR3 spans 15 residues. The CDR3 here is CASSLELGSHTEAFF. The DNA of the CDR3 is TGTGCCAGCAGCTTAGAACTCGGAAGCCACACTGAAGCTTTCTTT.

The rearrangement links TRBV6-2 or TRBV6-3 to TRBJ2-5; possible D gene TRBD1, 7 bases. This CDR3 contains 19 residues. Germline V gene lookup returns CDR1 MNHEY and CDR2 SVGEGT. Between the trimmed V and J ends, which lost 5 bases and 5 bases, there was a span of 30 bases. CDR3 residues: CASSGRPTGTVAGRETQYF. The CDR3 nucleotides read TGTGCCAGCAGTGGAAGGCCAACTGGGACAGTCGCAGGGAGGGAGACCCAGTACTTC.

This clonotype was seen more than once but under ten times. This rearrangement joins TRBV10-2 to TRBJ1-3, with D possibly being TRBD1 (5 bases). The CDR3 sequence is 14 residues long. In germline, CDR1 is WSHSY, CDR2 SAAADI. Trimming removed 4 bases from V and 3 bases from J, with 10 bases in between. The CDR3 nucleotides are TGCGCCAGCAGTGGTGCGGGGCTTGGAAACACCATATATTTT. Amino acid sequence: CASSGAGLGNTIYF.

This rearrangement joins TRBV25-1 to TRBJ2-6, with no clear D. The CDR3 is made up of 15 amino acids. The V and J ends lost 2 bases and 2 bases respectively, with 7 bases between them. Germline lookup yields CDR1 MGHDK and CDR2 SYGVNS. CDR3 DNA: TGTGCCAGCAGTGAAGAAGCAGCTGGGGCCAACGTCCTGACTTTC. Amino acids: CASSEEAAGANVLTF. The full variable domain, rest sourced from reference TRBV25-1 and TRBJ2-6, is EADIYQTPRYLVIGTGKKITLECSQTMGHDKMYWYQQDPGMELHLIHYSYGVNSTEKGDLSSESTVSRIRTEHFPLTLESARPSHTSQYLCASSEEAAGANVLTFGAGSRLTVL.

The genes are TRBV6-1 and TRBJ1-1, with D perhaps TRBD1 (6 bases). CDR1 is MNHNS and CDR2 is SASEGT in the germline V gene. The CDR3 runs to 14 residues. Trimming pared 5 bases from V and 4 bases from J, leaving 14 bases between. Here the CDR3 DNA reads TGTGCCAGCAGTTCCACACAGGGCCTCACTGAAGCTTTCTTT. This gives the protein CASSSTQGLTEAFF.

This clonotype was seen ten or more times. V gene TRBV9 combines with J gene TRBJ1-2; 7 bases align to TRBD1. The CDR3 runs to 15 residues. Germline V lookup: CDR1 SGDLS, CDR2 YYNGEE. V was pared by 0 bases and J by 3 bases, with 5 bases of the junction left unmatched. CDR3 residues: CASSVGQGRYYGYTF. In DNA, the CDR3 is TGTGCCAGCAGCGTAGGACAGGGACGGTACTATGGCTACACCTTC.

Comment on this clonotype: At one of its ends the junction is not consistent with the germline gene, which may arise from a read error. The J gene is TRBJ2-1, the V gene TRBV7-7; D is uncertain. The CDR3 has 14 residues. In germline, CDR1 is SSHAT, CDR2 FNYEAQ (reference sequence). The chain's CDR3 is CASSLGGRPNEQFF. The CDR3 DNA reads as TGTGCTAGCAGCTTAGGTGGTCGCCCAAATGAGCAGTTCTTC.

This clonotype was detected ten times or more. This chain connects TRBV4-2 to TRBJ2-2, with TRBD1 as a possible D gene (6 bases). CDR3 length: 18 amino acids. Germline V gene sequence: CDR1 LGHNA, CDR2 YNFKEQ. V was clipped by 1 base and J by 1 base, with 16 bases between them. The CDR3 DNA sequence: TGTGCCAGCAGCCAAGGCCGCCCACAGGGTATGAACACCGGGGAGCTGTTTTTT. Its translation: CASSQGRPQGMNTGELFF.

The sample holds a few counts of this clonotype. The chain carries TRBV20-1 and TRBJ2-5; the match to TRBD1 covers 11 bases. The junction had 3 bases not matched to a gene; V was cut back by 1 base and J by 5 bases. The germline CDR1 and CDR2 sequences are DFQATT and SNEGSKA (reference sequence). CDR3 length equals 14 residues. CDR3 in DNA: TGCAGTGCTAGAGGGACAGGGGGCCGCGAGACCCAGTACTTC. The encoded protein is CSARGTGGRETQYF.